This note documents a single T cell receptor beta chain sequence. Its target is not known. CDR1 is ENHRY, CDR2 SYGVKD, per germline. The CDR3 is made up of 15 amino acids. With 4 bases removed from V and 2 bases from J, the gap between germline ends came to 12 bases. This record comes from a study of graft-versus-host responses after intestinal transplantation. Study information: Among the recipients, transplants were multivisceral, liver-intestinal, or isolated intestinal. The study gave all recipients anti-thymocyte globulin induction, then tacrolimus and steroids for 2 to 3 years.

Findings and caveats of the study: Allograft graft-versus-host to host-versus-graft clonal ratios ran high in patients with graft-donor T cell macrochimerism.

This table comes from immunoSEQ multiplex PCR, and its TCRdb copy is limited to in-frame clones, with some not included. Found here are some 83,000 clones, about nine tenths of them singletons; the top ten hold approximately 0.096%. The TCR was taken from a human donor who received an intestinal transplant. This chain links TRBV10-3 with TRBJ1-5, with D perhaps TRBD1 (5 bases). The source was unstimulated CD4+ T cells sorted from spleen or lymph node cells, collected before intestinal transplant. CDR3 sequence: CAISVGGAGNQPQHF. The CDR3 bases are TGTGCCATCAGTGTGGGAGGGGCCGGCAATCAGCCCCAGCATTTT.